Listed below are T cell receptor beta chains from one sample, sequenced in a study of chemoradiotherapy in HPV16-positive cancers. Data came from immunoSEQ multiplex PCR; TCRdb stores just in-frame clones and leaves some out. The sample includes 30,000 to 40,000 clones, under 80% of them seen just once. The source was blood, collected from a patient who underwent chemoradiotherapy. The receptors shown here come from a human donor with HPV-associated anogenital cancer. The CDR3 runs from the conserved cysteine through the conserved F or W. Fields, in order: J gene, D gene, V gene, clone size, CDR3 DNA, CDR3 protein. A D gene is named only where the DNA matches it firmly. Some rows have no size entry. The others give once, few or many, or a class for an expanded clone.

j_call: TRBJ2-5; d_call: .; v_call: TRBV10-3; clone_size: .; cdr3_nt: TGTGCCATCAGGGACAGCGAAGAGACCCAGTACTTC; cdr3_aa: CAIRDSEETQYF
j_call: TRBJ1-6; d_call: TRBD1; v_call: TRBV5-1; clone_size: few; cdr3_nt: TGCGCCAGCAGAGAGGGACAGGGGAATTCACCCCTCCACTTT; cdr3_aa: CASREGQGNSPLHF
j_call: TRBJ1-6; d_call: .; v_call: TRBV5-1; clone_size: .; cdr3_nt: TGCGCCAGCAGTCCGAACAGGGACTCACCCCTCCACTTT; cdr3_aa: CASSPNRDSPLHF
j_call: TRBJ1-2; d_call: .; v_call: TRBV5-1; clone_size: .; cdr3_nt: TGCGCCAGCAGGGGTGCGTATGGCTACACCTTC; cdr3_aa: CASRGAYGYTF
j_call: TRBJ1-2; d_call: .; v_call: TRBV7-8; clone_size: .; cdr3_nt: TGTGCCAGCAGCCCTCGCACTTATGGCTACACCTTC; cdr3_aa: CASSPRTYGYTF
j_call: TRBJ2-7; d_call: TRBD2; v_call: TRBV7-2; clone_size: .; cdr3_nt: TGTGCCAGCAGCCCCCAAAGCGGGGGGGCCAGGTACGAGCAGTACTTC; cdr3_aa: CASSPQSGGARYEQYF
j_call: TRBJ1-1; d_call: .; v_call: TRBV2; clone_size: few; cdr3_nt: TGTGCCAGCAGTGTTAGGGTGGAGTACACTGAAGCTTTCTTT; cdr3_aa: CASSVRVEYTEAFF
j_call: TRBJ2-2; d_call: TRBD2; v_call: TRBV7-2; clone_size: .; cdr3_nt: TGTGCCAGCAGCTTAGTGGCTAGCGGAAAAGCCGGGGAGCTGTTTTTT; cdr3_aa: CASSLVASGKAGELFF
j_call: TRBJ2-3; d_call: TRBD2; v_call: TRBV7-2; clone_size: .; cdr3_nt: TGTGCCAGCAGCGCCATTATAGAATCGGGGGGGAGCACAGATACGCAGTATTTT; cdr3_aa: CASSAIIESGGSTDTQYF
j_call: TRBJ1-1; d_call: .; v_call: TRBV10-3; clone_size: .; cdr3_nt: TGTGCCATCAGTTTACAGGAGAACACTGAAGCTTTCTTT; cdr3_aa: CAISLQENTEAFF
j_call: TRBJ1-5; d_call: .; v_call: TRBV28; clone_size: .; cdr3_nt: TGTGCCAGCAGTTTAAACAGGGAGATATGGCCCCAGCATTTT; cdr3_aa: CASSLNREIWPQHF
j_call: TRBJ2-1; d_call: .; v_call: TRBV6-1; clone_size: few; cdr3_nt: TGTGCCAGCAGCCCCGGAGGTAGTACCCTAGGGGAGCAGTTCTTC; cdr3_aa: CASSPGGSTLGEQFF
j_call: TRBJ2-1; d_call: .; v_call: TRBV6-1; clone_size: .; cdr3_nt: TGTGCCAGCAGACACTGGGCAAAGGATGAGCAGTTCTTC; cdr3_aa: CASRHWAKDEQFF
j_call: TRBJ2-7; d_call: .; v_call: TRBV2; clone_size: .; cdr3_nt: TGTGCCAGCAGTGACCCGGGGGCCAGCAGCTCCTACGAGCAGTACTTC; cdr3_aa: CASSDPGASSSYEQYF
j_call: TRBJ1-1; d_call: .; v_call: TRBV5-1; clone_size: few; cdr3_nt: TGCGCCAGCAGCTTGGGGTCAGGGAACACTGAAGCTTTCTTT; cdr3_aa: CASSLGSGNTEAFF
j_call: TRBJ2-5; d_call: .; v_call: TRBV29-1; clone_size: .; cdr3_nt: TGCAGCGTTGGGCGGAGTGGGGAGACCCAGTACTTC; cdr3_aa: CSVGRSGETQYF
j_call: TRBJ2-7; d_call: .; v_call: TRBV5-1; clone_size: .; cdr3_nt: TGCGCCAGCAGCTTGGATGAGGGTCGTGGAGAGCAGTACTTC; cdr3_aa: CASSLDEGRGEQYF
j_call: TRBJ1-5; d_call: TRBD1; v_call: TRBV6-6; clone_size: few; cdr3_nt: TGTGCCAGCAGTCACACCCCGACAGGGAGCAATCAGCCCCAGCATTTT; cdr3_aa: CASSHTPTGSNQPQHF
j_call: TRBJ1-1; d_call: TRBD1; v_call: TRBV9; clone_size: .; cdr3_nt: TGTGCCAGCAGCGAACTTGGGACAGGGAGTTCTGAAGCTTTCTTT; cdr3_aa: CASSELGTGSSEAFF
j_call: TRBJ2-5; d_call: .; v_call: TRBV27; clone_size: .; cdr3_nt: TGTGCCAGCAGTGCCTACCAGGGTGGAGCGGAGACCCAGTACTTC; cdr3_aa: CASSAYQGGAETQYF
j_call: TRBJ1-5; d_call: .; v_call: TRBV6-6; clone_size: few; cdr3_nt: TGTGCCAGCAGTGCCCAGGAGCAGCCCCAGCATTTT; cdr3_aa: CASSAQEQPQHF
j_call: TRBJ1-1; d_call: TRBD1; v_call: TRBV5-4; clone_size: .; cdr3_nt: TGTGCCAGCCGACGGACAGGAACGACTGAAGCTTTCTTT; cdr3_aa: CASRRTGTTEAFF